The T cell receptor (beta chain) described here comes from a study of T cells in tuberculosis. Study-wide context: A South African cohort included IGRA-negative adolescents, latently infected IGRA-positive adolescents and adults with active tuberculosis.

Study outcomes and limitations: Smaller alpha distances in active tuberculosis partly reflected shorter CDR3-alpha lengths. Cases with active tuberculosis were adults, while controls were adolescents.

Sequencing was performed with immunoSEQ multiplex PCR; in TCRdb, only in-frame clones are kept and a portion is missing. The repertoire has over 30,000 clones, nearly 90% of them found once; the top ten carry approximately 5.9%. About this clone itself: Its antigen is not known.

Germline loops: CDR1 GTSNPN, CDR2 SVGIG (reference sequence). The V and J ends lost 7 bases and 2 bases respectively, with 9 bases between them. This CDR3 is built from 13 residues. Indicated time point: new active TB diagnosis, blood taken before or within 7 days of starting treatment. Positive smear microscopy and/or M. tuberculosis culture confirmed active disease. Sequenced here: PBMCs, sampled at tuberculosis diagnosis. This chain links TRBV30 with TRBJ2-6, with a possible D match to TRBD1 (6 bases). This receptor was taken from an adult with tuberculosis. CDR3 amino acids: CAFYRAGANVLTF. CDR3 DNA: TGTGCCTTCTACAGGGCTGGGGCCAACGTCCTGACTTTC.